What follows are 30 T cell receptor beta chains derived from one specimen sequenced in a study of T cell responses to AZD1222 COVID-19 vaccine (dated by TCRdb to about 2021). Libraries were constructed by the immunoSEQ multiplex PCR assay. Entries here come from immuneACCESS through TCRdb and include only in-frame sequences with V and J called. Some clones fail to appear in such tables; in the studies checked, an unresolved V gene covers under half of the shortfall, and the cause of the remainder is unknown. The sample has about 110,000 clones on record, under 85% of them singletons. About 6% of the sample is taken by the ten largest. In the paper's terms, the time point label means: baseline before first vaccination. Sequences were derived from peripheral blood, sampled on day 0 of AZD1222 vaccination. The receptors derive from an adult in good health.

This clone has just a few counts. The rearrangement links TRBV6-5 to TRBJ2-7, with 7 bases fitting TRBD1. The CDR3 is 15 amino acids. V shed 0 bases, J shed 0 bases, and the junction held 2 bases outside the gene matches. Germline values: CDR1 MNHEY, CDR2 SVGAGI. For the CDR3, the DNA is TGTGCCAGCAGTTACTCGGGGGACAGCTCCTACGAGCAGTACTTC. It is translated as CASSYSGDSSYEQYF.

This chain joins TRBV29-1 and TRBJ2-7; TRBD2 aligns across 9 bases. With V trimmed by 4 bases and J by 0 bases, 4 bases remained unmatched. The germline V gene encodes CDR1 SQVTM and CDR2 ANQGSEA. This CDR3 has 14 residues. The CDR3 sequence: CSVASGGISYEQYF. CDR3 nucleotide sequence: TGCAGCGTTGCCAGCGGGGGGATCTCCTACGAGCAGTACTTC.

The chain has TRBV15 and TRBJ1-4; 10 nucleotides match TRBD1. This CDR3 has 15 amino acids. V lost 5 bases to trimming and J lost 8 bases; unmatched junction nucleotides: 8. Germline V gene data show CDR1 as LNHNV and CDR2 as YYDKDF (reference sequence). The CDR3 bases are TGTGCCACCAGCGGCCCCGGGACAGGGGAGGAAAAACTGTTTTTT. This codes for CATSGPGTGEEKLFF.

The V and J genes are TRBV2 and TRBJ2-1; 9 bases are shared with TRBD2. CDR1 and CDR2 from the germline V gene are SNHLY and FYNNEI. This CDR3 spans 15 amino acids. The junction had 10 bases not matched to a gene; V was cut back by 5 bases and J by 8 bases. CDR3 in DNA: TGTGCCAGCAGTTCCGAGCGGGGGGAGGGATATGAGCAGTTCTTC. Amino acids: CASSSERGEGYEQFF.

This chain links TRBV6-5 with TRBJ2-7, with D tentatively TRBD1 or TRBD2 (5 bases each). In germline, CDR1 is MNHEY, CDR2 SVGAGI. CDR3 size: 14 residues. Between the trimmed V and J ends, which lost 6 bases and 0 bases, there was a span of 12 bases. The CDR3 DNA follows: TGTGCCAGCAGAGGGACGCAACTCTCCTACGAGCAGTACTTC. Encoded protein: CASRGTQLSYEQYF.

The chain couples TRBV5-1 to TRBJ2-7; 8 bases are shared with TRBD1. Per germline, CDR1 SGHRS and CDR2 YFSETQ. The V gene end was trimmed by 4 bases and the J gene end by 6 bases; junction bases not matched to a gene: 6. This CDR3 has 13 residues. CDR3 region: CASSPGQASEQYF. The CDR3 region has the DNA TGCGCCAGCAGCCCGGGACAGGCATCCGAGCAGTACTTC.

J is TRBJ2-3 and V is TRBV19, with D uncertain. The CDR3 runs to 15 residues. CDR1 LNHDA and CDR2 SQIVND come from the germline V gene (reference sequence). V gave up 3 bases and J gave up 1 base, with 11 bases separating them. The CDR3 reads CASSIGPYGTDTQYF. CDR3 coding DNA: TGTGCCAGTAGTATCGGCCCGTACGGCACAGATACGCAGTATTTT.

V gene TRBV11-2 combines with J gene TRBJ2-1; the D gene could be TRBD1 or TRBD2 (6 bases each). V lost 6 bases and J lost 5, with 17 bases in between. The CDR3 has 15 amino acids. Germline-derived CDR1 and CDR2 are SGHAT and FQNNGV. This CDR3 is CASSGGPSSNNEQFF. DNA of the CDR3: TGTGCCAGCAGTGGGGGGCCAAGCTCGAACAATGAGCAGTTCTTC.

This sequence joins TRBV4-1 and TRBJ2-7; TRBD1 matches at 9 bases. Unmatched junction bases numbered 4, after V lost 4 bases and J lost 3 bases. The CDR3 extends over 14 amino acids. Germline V CDR1 and CDR2: MGHRA, YSYEKL. CDR3 bases: TGCGCCAGCAGCCCGGGACAGGGAGACTACGAGCAGTACTTC. This gives the protein CASSPGQGDYEQYF.

The rearrangement uses TRBV7-8 and TRBJ1-1; D is unclear. The V gene's germline CDR1 is SGHVS and CDR2 FQNEAQ. The CDR3 contains 12 residues. V shed 1 base and J shed 5 bases, with 5 bases lying between them. CDR3 loop: CASSLGATEAFF. DNA of the CDR3: TGTGCCAGCAGCTTAGGGGCGACTGAAGCTTTCTTT.

This clone was seen a handful of times. The chain joins TRBV7-8 to TRBJ2-6; 7 bases match TRBD1. The length of the CDR3 is 17 residues. V shed 1 base and J 2 bases; nucleotides not matched to a gene: 5. Germline CDR1 and CDR2: SGHVS and FQNEAQ. The CDR3 coding sequence is TGTGCCAGCAGCTTAGGCAGGGGGAAGACTGGGGCCAACGTCCTGACTTTC. It encodes CASSLGRGKTGANVLTF.

This sequence joins TRBV28 and TRBJ1-1; perhaps TRBD1 as D (5 bases). The CDR3 loop spans 15 amino acids. V lost 4 bases and J lost 0, with 12 bases in between. Looked up from germline, CDR1 is MDHEN and CDR2 is SYDVKM. CDR3 protein: CASSSPGWMNTEAFF. The CDR3 DNA reads as TGTGCCAGCAGTTCCCCAGGGTGGATGAACACTGAAGCTTTCTTT.

This clone was counted a single time. The chain is built from TRBV28 and TRBJ2-1; 7 nucleotides line up with TRBD2. Trimming cost V 6 bases and J 6 bases; bases outside gene matches: 2. Germline CDR1 and CDR2: MDHEN and SYDVKM. There are 12 residues in the CDR3. Here the CDR3 DNA reads TGTGCCAGCAGGGGAGGGGCCAATGAGCAGTTCTTC. Amino acids: CASRGGANEQFF.

The chain links TRBV18 to TRBJ1-1; perhaps TRBD1 as D (5 bases). CDR3 length: 16 amino acids. Trimming pared 4 bases from V and 4 bases from J, leaving 19 bases between. In germline, CDR1 is KGHSH, CDR2 LQKENI. CDR3 sequence reads: CASSLPIKGAGTEAFF. In DNA, the CDR3 is TGTGCCAGCTCACTACCGATAAAAGGGGCTGGCACTGAAGCTTTCTTT.

This clone occurred a few times. The chain joins TRBV4-2 to TRBJ2-5; D is unresolved. CDR1 and CDR2 (germline): LGHNA, YNFKEQ. The CDR3 covers 11 residues. Trimming shortened V by 0 bases and J by 10 bases, and 6 bases separated the two germline ends. In DNA, the CDR3 is TGTGCCAGCAGCCAAGATGGCGACCAGTACTTC. Its protein is CASSQDGDQYF.

The chain joins TRBV20-1 to TRBJ2-7; no clear D. From germline, CDR1 is DFQATT and CDR2 SNEGSKA (reference sequence). Trimming left V 5 bases short and J 0 bases short, with 11 bases between. The CDR3 length is 13 residues. The CDR3 nucleotides are TGCAGTGCTGGTGGGCTGAGCTCCTACGAGCAGTACTTC. Encoded protein: CSAGGLSSYEQYF.

This sequence joins TRBV28 and TRBJ2-1; 10 positions agree with TRBD1. Germline CDR1 and CDR2: MDHEN and SYDVKM. The CDR3 runs to 16 residues. The ends lost 5 bases at V and 6 bases at J; junction bases unmatched: 10. CDR3 in amino acids: CASSPPGTGVVNEQFF. The CDR3 nucleotides are TGTGCCAGCAGTCCGCCCGGGACAGGGGTGGTCAATGAGCAGTTCTTC.

The J gene is TRBJ1-2, the V gene TRBV6-2 or TRBV6-3; D remains ambiguous. Germline V CDR1 and CDR2: MNHEY, SVGEGT. V shed 0 bases and J shed 6 bases, with 8 bases lying between them. The length of the CDR3 is 13 residues. CDR3 sequence (DNA): TGTGCCAGCAGTTACTCGAATTTCGATGGCTACACCTTC. Encoded protein: CASSYSNFDGYTF.

The rearrangement uses TRBV7-2 and TRBJ1-5; 7 nucleotides line up with TRBD1. The V segment lost 4 bases and the J segment 9 bases; nucleotides outside the gene matches: 12. The CDR3 totals 15 residues. Germline CDR1 SGHTA, CDR2 FQGNSA. CDR3 in amino acids: CASSSSGGRGWPQHF. The CDR3 coding sequence is TGTGCCAGCAGCTCATCAGGGGGGAGGGGGTGGCCCCAGCATTTT.

The rearrangement uses TRBV5-1 and TRBJ1-2; no reliable D call. V was clipped by 4 bases and J by 7 bases, with 8 bases between them. CDR3 length: 11 amino acids. In germline, CDR1 is SGHRS, CDR2 YFSETQ. DNA for the CDR3: TGCGCCAGCAGCCCGGGTCTTGGCTACACCTTC. Translation: CASSPGLGYTF.

J is TRBJ1-1 and V is TRBV19; D might be TRBD1 (5 bases). Germline values: CDR1 LNHDA, CDR2 SQIVND (reference sequence). The CDR3 runs 13 residues. Trimming took 5 bases from V and 2 from J, leaving 9 bases between them. The CDR3 DNA follows: TGTGCCAGTAGTCTCGACAGAAACACTGAAGCTTTCTTT. Encoded protein: CASSLDRNTEAFF.

The V call is TRBV5-1, the J call TRBJ2-3; D might be TRBD2 (6 bases). Germline lookup yields CDR1 SGHRS and CDR2 YFSETQ. The ends were cut back, 5 bases at V and 1 base at J, with 17 bases in the middle. The CDR3 is made up of 16 amino acids. The CDR3 DNA is TGCGCCAGCAGATATATGACTAGAGGGGGCACAGATACGCAGTATTTT. Encoded protein: CASRYMTRGGTDTQYF.

The genes are TRBV2 and TRBJ2-7; maybe TRBD1 (5 bases). Germline V lookup: CDR1 SNHLY, CDR2 FYNNEI. There are 15 residues in the CDR3. V was shortened by 6 bases and J by 5 bases, with 20 bases between the two germline ends. CDR3: CASSSKGQGINEQYF. The DNA of the CDR3 is TGTGCCAGCAGCTCCAAAGGGCAGGGAATAAACGAGCAGTACTTC.

This chain connects TRBV23-1 to TRBJ2-1, with D possibly matching TRBD1 (7 bases). TRBV23-1 is known as an ORF, though its function is uncertain. Trimming shortened V by 3 bases and J by 1 base, and 22 bases separated the two germline ends. CDR3 length: 19 residues. The CDR3 region is CASSQADPETGRSYNEQFF. Written as DNA, the CDR3 is TGCGCCAGCAGTCAGGCCGACCCGGAGACAGGGAGGTCCTACAATGAGCAGTTCTTC.

The CDR3 loop is CASSLAPAYEQYF. The CDR3 region has the DNA TGTGCCAGCAGCTTAGCCCCCGCCTACGAGCAGTACTTC. V and J are TRBV7-2 and TRBJ2-7, with D unresolved. Germline V gene lookup returns CDR1 SGHTA and CDR2 FQGNSA. This CDR3 is 13 amino acids long. The V end was cut by 0 bases, the J end by 2 bases, with 5 bases between.

The chain recombines TRBV7-2 with TRBJ1-1; TRBD1 is a possible D gene (5 bases). The CDR3 totals 13 residues. V was trimmed by 7 bases and J by 2 bases, leaving 11 bases between them. Germline V gene data show CDR1 as SGHTA and CDR2 as FQGNSA. The CDR3 DNA sequence: TGTGCCAGCACCCCAGACAGAAACACTGAAGCTTTCTTT. It is translated as CASTPDRNTEAFF.

This chain connects TRBV2 to TRBJ1-5, with D tentatively TRBD1 (5 bases). V shed 10 bases and J shed 4 bases, with 14 bases lying between them. The CDR3 is 13 amino acids. Per germline, CDR1 SNHLY and CDR2 FYNNEI. CDR3 nucleotide sequence: TGTGCCACCCAGGGAAGAGATAATCAGCCCCAGCATTTT. Translation gives CATQGRDNQPQHF.

The CDR3 coding sequence is TGTGCCAGCAGACAACTTACACCTCTTGGCGGGGAGCTGTTTTTT. As protein: CASRQLTPLGGELFF. This rearrangement joins TRBV27 to TRBJ2-2; no definite D call. Trimming cost V 6 bases and J 7 bases, with 18 bases left between them. The V gene's germline CDR1 is MNHEY and CDR2 SMNVEV (reference sequence). The CDR3 is 15 residues long.

The chain uses TRBV19 and TRBJ2-7; no clear D. Germline V gene lookup returns CDR1 LNHDA and CDR2 SQIVND (reference sequence). CDR3 size: 16 residues. The V end was cut by 1 base, the J end by 0 bases, with 13 bases between. CDR3 amino acids: CASSIGGSIRSYEQYF. CDR3 sequence (DNA): TGTGCCAGTAGTATAGGAGGCAGCATCCGCTCCTACGAGCAGTACTTC.

The chain combines TRBV5-8 with TRBJ1-2; D is undetermined. Germline V gives CDR1 SGHTS, CDR2 YDEGEE. This CDR3 has 15 amino acids. The V end was cut by 6 bases, the J end by 1 base, with 16 bases between. CDR3 residues: CASISMTEFNYGYTF. CDR3 coding DNA: TGTGCCAGCATCTCCATGACTGAATTTAACTATGGCTACACCTTC.